The rows below give T cell receptor beta chains drawn from one sample of a study of beta chain features in type 1 diabetes. Produced via immunoSEQ multiplex PCR; TCRdb's table is partial and in-frame only. The sample lists more than 300,000 clones, over 7% occurring once. Specimen: central memory CD4+ T cells from blood. The receptors come from a man aged 30 to 45 with type 1 diabetes. Both conserved end residues are trimmed from each CDR3. Rows give clone size only sometimes, using once, few, many, or a class for an expanded clone.

TRBJ2-3	TRBV30	few	AWSLAGGTDTQY
TRBJ2-5	TRBV7-7	few	ASSLWVGGTETQY
TRBJ2-3	TRBV15	NA	ATNPGQVPDTQY
TRBJ2-7	TRBV10-3	many	AISTLGLAREQY
TRBJ2-1	TRBV6-6	few	ASSGTGLVGNEQF
TRBJ2-1	TRBV2	few	ASTPGQGANNEQF
TRBJ1-1	TRBV14	NA	ASSLRWDAEAF
TRBJ2-3	TRBV2	NA	ASDEGGDTQY
TRBJ2-7	TRBV7-2	NA	ASSSTGTAYEQY
TRBJ2-3	TRBV11-2	NA	ASSNIGTGKDTQY
TRBJ2-3	TRBV11-2	NA	ASSLQFATDTQY
TRBJ2-1	TRBV13	NA	ASSWGTSGIINEQF
TRBJ2-3	TRBV30	few	ACPRASGSRNTQY
TRBJ2-7	TRBV11-2	NA	ASSLPSYEQY
TRBJ2-1	TRBV7-2	NA	ASSLGGEQQF
TRBJ1-1	TRBV25-1	few	ASSSGTGISEAF
TRBJ1-1	TRBV11-2	NA	ASTLFQTGGGNTEAF
TRBJ1-5	TRBV30	NA	AWSPGVGQPQH
TRBJ1-1	TRBV7-8	few	ASSYLGQGSNTEAF